The entry below gives a single TCR beta chain sequence along with its context. No antigen is known for it. PBMCs yielded sorted CD4+ and CD8+ T cells. Germline CDR1 is PRHDT and CDR2 is FYEKMQ (reference sequence). The CDR3 is made up of 13 amino acids. The ends were cut back, 1 base at V and 3 bases at J, with 6 bases in the middle. These data belong to a study of CD8+ T cells in alopecia areata. Study-level points and caveats: Normal scalp showed lower clonality than lesional scalp, especially alopecia totalis/universalis.

RNA, once extracted, was reverse transcribed into cDNA for use as the sequencing template. The table came from immunoSEQ multiplex PCR; TCRdb's copy has only in-frame clones and leaves some out. The table has over 150,000 clones, approximately 60% seen once. This sequence was found in a human donor in good health. The V and J genes are TRBV13 and TRBJ1-1; possibly TRBD1 for D (5 bases). The sequencing input was CD8+ T cells sorted from blood. Written as DNA, the CDR3 is TGTGCCAGCAGCTTAGAAGGGGACACTGAAGCTTTCTTT. Translating gives CASSLEGDTEAFF.